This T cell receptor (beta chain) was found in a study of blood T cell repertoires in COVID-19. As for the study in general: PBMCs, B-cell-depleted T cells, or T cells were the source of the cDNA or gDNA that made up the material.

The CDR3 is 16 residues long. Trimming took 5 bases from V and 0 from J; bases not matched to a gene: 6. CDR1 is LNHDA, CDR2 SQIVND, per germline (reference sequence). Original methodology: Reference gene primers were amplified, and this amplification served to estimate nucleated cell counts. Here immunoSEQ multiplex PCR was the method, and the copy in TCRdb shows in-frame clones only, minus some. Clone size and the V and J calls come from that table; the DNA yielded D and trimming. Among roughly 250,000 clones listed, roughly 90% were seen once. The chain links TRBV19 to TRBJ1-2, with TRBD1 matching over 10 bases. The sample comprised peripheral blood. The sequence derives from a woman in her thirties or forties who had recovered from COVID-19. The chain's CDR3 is CASSERQGASNYGYTF. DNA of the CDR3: TGTGCCAGTAGTGAACGACAGGGGGCGTCTAACTATGGCTACACCTTC.